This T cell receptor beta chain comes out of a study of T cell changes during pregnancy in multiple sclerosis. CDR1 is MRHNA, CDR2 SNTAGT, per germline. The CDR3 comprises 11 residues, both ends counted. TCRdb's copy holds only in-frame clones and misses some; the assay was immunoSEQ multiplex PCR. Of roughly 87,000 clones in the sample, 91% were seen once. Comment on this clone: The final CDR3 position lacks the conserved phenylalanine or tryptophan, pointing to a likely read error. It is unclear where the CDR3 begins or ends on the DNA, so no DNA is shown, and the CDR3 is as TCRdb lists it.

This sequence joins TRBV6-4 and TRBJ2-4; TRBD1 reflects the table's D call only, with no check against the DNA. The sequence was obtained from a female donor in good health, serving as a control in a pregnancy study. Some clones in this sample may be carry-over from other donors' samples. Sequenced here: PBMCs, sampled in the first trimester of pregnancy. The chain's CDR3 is CAPRLPGQERI.